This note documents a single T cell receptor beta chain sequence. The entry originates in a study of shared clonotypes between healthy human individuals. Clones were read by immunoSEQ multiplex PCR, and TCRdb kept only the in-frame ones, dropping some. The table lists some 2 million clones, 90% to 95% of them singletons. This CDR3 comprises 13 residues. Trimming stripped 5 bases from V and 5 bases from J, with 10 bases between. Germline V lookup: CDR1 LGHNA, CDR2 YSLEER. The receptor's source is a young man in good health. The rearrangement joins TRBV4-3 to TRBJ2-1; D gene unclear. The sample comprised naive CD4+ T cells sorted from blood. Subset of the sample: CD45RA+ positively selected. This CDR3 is CASSDWMDNEQFF. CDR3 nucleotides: TGCGCCAGCAGCGACTGGATGGACAATGAGCAGTTCTTC.